The source of this T cell receptor beta chain is a study of OX40 agonist ivuxolimab in advanced cancers. Background for the entire study: The costimulatory receptor OX40 (CD134) was targeted by ivuxolimab, a fully human IgG2 agonistic monoclonal antibody. Intravenous ivuxolimab was administered to patients every 2 weeks at six dose levels: 0.01, 0.1, 0.3, 1.5, 3 and 10 mg/kg. Of the roughly 51 dose-escalation patients, hepatocellular carcinoma was present in 19, melanoma in around 15, renal cell carcinoma in 9 and head and neck cancer in 9. A male proportion of roughly 80% and a mean age of approximately 62 years, ranging from 23 to 79, were recorded for the dose-escalation cohort. Prior anti-PD-1, anti-PD-L1 or anti-CTLA-4 therapy was permitted, and 30% to 45% of dose-escalation patients had received checkpoint inhibitors. Three dose-escalation patients achieved partial responses, one with hepatocellular carcinoma and two with cutaneous melanoma. The point of sequencing TCRbeta in the periphery was to test whether ivuxolimab changed TCR sequence diversity and drove clonal T-cell expansion. The monotherapy dose-escalation portion (N ≈ 52 patients) of the phase I ivuxolimab trial is reported in the paper.

The V end gives up 6 bases and the J end 6 bases, leaving 4 bases in the junction not matched to a gene. Per the germline V gene (reference sequence), MNHNY is the CDR1 and SVGAGI is the CDR2. From the cysteine up to the phenylalanine, the CDR3 has a length of 13 residues. CDR3 DNA only is kept here, 39 bases in frame from base 1. The trial excluded patients who had a history of autoimmune disease or who were on systemic immunosuppression. Peripheral blood for TCR sequencing was collected from all dose cohorts at baseline, on cycle 4 day 1, and on cycle 7 day 1. Samples came from an open-label, multicenter, first-in-human phase I dose-escalation trial of ivuxolimab. Adults with locally advanced or metastatic melanoma, renal cell, hepatocellular, or head and neck squamous cell carcinoma were enrolled in the trial. CD4+ and CD8+ T cells were sorted separately from peripheral blood before TCR sequencing.

Genomic DNA was isolated from the sorted cells so that the TCRbeta CDR3 region could be sequenced. The immunoSEQ Assay was used for sequencing of TCRbeta CDR3 regions. TCRdb's version of the immuneACCESS table is confined to in-frame rearrangements and falls short of the full clone set. An unresolved V gene accounts for under half of the shortfall where checked; the remainder is of unknown origin. The sample includes 65,000 to 70,000 clones, with roughly nine tenths observed a single time. About 6.3% of the sample is taken by the ten largest. As for this clone: Its antigen is not yet known. Per-base qualities were not stored, and no clone one base away is much larger.

Paper-wide results and their limitations: After ivuxolimab, more expanded clones were found on average in CD8+ T cells than in CD4+ T cells. Antigen specificity was not determined for the clonally expanded peripheral T cells. Clonal expansion of both CD4+ and CD8+ blood T cells was observed from baseline to week 6 at doses 0.1 to 3.0 mg/kg. Low levels of normalized T-cell clonal expansion were also seen in some patients who did not respond. Partial responders in the 0.1-3.0 mg/kg groups had among the lowest normalized peripheral clonal expansion, especially among CD8+ T cells.

Sequencing used CD4+ or CD8+ T cells sorted from blood, obtained in a trial of the OX40 agonist ivuxolimab. The sequence derives from an adult with an advanced solid tumor such as melanoma, head and neck, liver or kidney cancer. The chain joins TRBV6-6 to TRBJ1-4; TRBD1 aligns with 7 central bases. The CDR3 protein is CASRPDRDEKLFF. The nucleotide sequence is given as TGTGCCAGCAGACCCGACAGGGATGAAAAACTGTTTTTT.